These 19 T cell receptor beta chains were all obtained from the same sample, sequenced in a study of cytomegalovirus exposure and HLA in healthy donors. TCRdb's copy holds only in-frame clones and misses some; the assay was immunoSEQ multiplex PCR. Of 220,000 or so clones listed, approximately 80% were seen once; the top ten hold 11% to 15%. The sample was PBMCs. Receptor source: a woman between 25 and 40 years old in good health and CMV-seropositive.

V and J are TRBV30 and TRBJ2-1; the match to TRBD1 covers 12 bases. The J segment lost 6 bases and the V segment lost 1 base, leaving 1 base of the junction unmatched. CDR3 length: 14 amino acids. From germline, CDR1 is GTSNPN and CDR2 SVGIG (reference sequence). CDR3 residues: CAWSGGQGANEQFF. In DNA, the CDR3 is TGTGCCTGGAGTGGGGGACAGGGGGCCAATGAGCAGTTCTTC.

This rearrangement joins TRBV6-6 to TRBJ1-5, with no clear D. CDR1 and CDR2 (germline): MNHNY, SVGAGI (reference sequence). The CDR3 is 13 amino acids. V was pared by 7 bases and J by 3 bases, with 10 bases between. The CDR3 sequence is CASTEQHNQPQHF. The DNA for the CDR3 is TGTGCCAGCACGGAACAGCACAATCAGCCCCAGCATTTT.

As regards this clone: This CDR3 is also generated by other DNA sequences in the sample. The chain joins TRBV27 to TRBJ2-5, with D tentatively TRBD2 (7 bases). Per the germline V gene, CDR1 is MNHEY and CDR2 is SMNVEV (reference sequence). V lost 3 bases, J lost 5 bases, and 13 bases lay in between. The CDR3 length is 14 residues. DNA of the CDR3: TGTGCCAGCAGTTTGAGCAGGGGAGGGGAGACCCAGTACTTC. Translating it yields CASSLSRGGETQYF.

The chain's CDR3 is CASSTPLAGVLDTQYF. Written as DNA, the CDR3 is TGTGCCAGTAGTACTCCACTAGCGGGAGTTTTAGATACGCAGTATTTT. The gene calls are TRBV19 and TRBJ2-3; 11 bases are shared with TRBD2. Losses at the gene ends were 4 bases for V and 5 bases for J; bases not matched to a gene: 8. The CDR3 runs 16 residues. Germline CDR1 and CDR2: LNHDA and SQIVND (reference sequence).

The J gene is TRBJ1-5, the V gene TRBV4-1; the D gene is possibly TRBD1 (5 bases). Germline V gives CDR1 MGHRA, CDR2 YSYEKL. V lost 4 bases and J lost 2, with 15 bases in between. CDR3 length: 16 amino acids. The CDR3 region is CASSLRDDPGNQPQHF. Here the CDR3 DNA reads TGCGCCAGCAGCCTAAGGGACGATCCCGGCAATCAGCCCCAGCATTTT.

The CDR3 is CASSDPGTGYGYTF. DNA for the CDR3: TGTGCCAGCAGTGACCCCGGGACAGGGTATGGCTACACCTTC. The chain joins TRBV25-1 to TRBJ1-2, with TRBD1 matching over 9 bases. Trimming removed 3 bases from V and 5 bases from J; junction bases left unmatched: 4. Looked up from germline, CDR1 is MGHDK and CDR2 is SYGVNS. The CDR3 has 14 residues.

This clone was detected a few times. The chain links TRBV5-1 to TRBJ1-5; D possibly corresponds to TRBD1 (5 bases). This CDR3 is built from 13 residues. CDR1 is SGHRS and CDR2 is YFSETQ in the germline V gene. Trimming stripped 4 bases from V and 6 bases from J, with 11 bases between. CDR3 region: CASSPGGRQPQHF. The DNA of the CDR3 is TGCGCCAGCAGCCCGGGGGGACGTCAGCCCCAGCATTTT.

CDR3 coding DNA: TGTGCCAGTAGTCCCCTAGCCGGGACAGGGGTGACTGAAGCTTTCTTT. It is translated as CASSPLAGTGVTEAFF. The rearrangement links TRBV19 to TRBJ1-1, with TRBD1 identical over 10 bases. Germline V gives CDR1 LNHDA, CDR2 SQIVND (reference sequence). J gave up 5 bases and V 5 bases, and 11 bases lay outside the gene matches. The CDR3 covers 16 residues.

The J gene is TRBJ2-2, the V gene TRBV10-3; 7 bases agree with TRBD1. CDR1 is ENHRY, CDR2 SYGVKD, per germline. The CDR3 covers 15 residues. V shed 6 bases, J shed 0 bases, and the junction held 4 bases outside the gene matches. The CDR3 sequence is CAISEGQSNTGELFF. The CDR3 region has the DNA TGTGCCATCAGCGAGGGACAGTCGAACACCGGGGAGCTGTTTTTT.

The J gene is TRBJ1-2, the V gene TRBV19; 9 nucleotides agree with TRBD1. V lost 5 bases to trimming and J lost 7 bases; unmatched junction nucleotides: 8. There are 14 residues in the CDR3. Germline lookup yields CDR1 LNHDA and CDR2 SQIVND (reference sequence). DNA for the CDR3: TGTGCCAGTAGTTACTCCGGGACAGGGTTTGGCTACACCTTC. This translates into CASSYSGTGFGYTF.

The chain combines TRBV5-1 with TRBJ2-2; D may be TRBD2 (6 bases). The CDR3 is 16 amino acids. Trimming cost V 3 bases and J 1 base, with 13 bases left between them. Looked up from germline, CDR1 is SGHRS and CDR2 is YFSETQ. In DNA, the CDR3 is TGCGCCAGCAGCTGGAGGGGTGGACAGAACACCGGGGAGCTGTTTTTT. Its protein product is CASSWRGGQNTGELFF.

The chain employs TRBV9 and TRBJ2-1; D may be TRBD2 (7 bases). CDR1 and CDR2 from the germline V gene are SGDLS and YYNGEE. The CDR3 sequence is 15 residues long. Trimming took 0 bases from V and 8 from J, leaving 15 bases between them. CDR3 nucleotides: TGTGCCAGCAGCGTAGAGGGGGAGGGGAGGGATGAGCAGTTCTTC. Protein sequence: CASSVEGEGRDEQFF. The full variable domain, in which reference TRBV9 and TRBJ2-1 provide the parts outside the CDR3, is DSGVTQTPKHLITATGQRVTLRCSPRSGDLSVYWYQQSLDQGLQFLIQYYNGEERAKGNILERFSAQQFPDLHSELNLSSLELGDSALYFCASSVEGEGRDEQFFGPGTRLTVL.

J is TRBJ2-6 and V is TRBV5-1; D is undetermined. The CDR3 length is 16 residues. V was clipped by 4 bases and J by 0 bases, with 11 bases between them. CDR1 SGHRS and CDR2 YFSETQ come from the germline V gene. Here the CDR3 reads CASSPESSSGANVLTF. CDR3 coding DNA: TGCGCCAGCAGCCCCGAGTCCAGCTCTGGGGCCAACGTCCTGACTTTC. Supplemented by reference TRBV5-1 and TRBJ2-6, the full variable domain reads KAGVTQTPRYLIKTRGQQVTLSCSPISGHRSVSWYQQTPGQGLQFLFEYFSETQRNKGNFPGRFSGRQFSNSRSEMNVSTLELGDSALYLCASSPESSSGANVLTFGAGSRLTVL.

The chain is built from TRBV27 and TRBJ1-5; unclear D gene. V shed 2 bases and J shed 2 bases, with 16 bases lying between them. Germline V gene data show CDR1 as MNHEY and CDR2 as SMNVEV (reference sequence). The CDR3 runs to 17 residues. Written as DNA, the CDR3 is TGTGCCAGCAGTTTACTACTTCTAGAAGGTTGCAATCAGCCCCAGCATTTT. Translating it yields CASSLLLLEGCNQPQHF.

The chain recombines TRBV30 with TRBJ2-2; D gene uncertain. The germline CDR1 and CDR2 sequences are GTSNPN and SVGIG (reference sequence). The CDR3 is made up of 14 amino acids. V lost 3 bases and J lost 1, with 9 bases in between. CDR3 protein: CAWSSFQNTGELFF. The DNA for the CDR3 is TGTGCCTGGAGCTCCTTCCAGAACACCGGGGAGCTGTTTTTT.

Only a few counts were recorded for this clone. CDR3 protein: CASSQDGASGSINEQFF. The DNA for the CDR3 is TGTGCCAGCAGCCAAGATGGGGCTAGCGGGAGTATAAATGAGCAGTTCTTC. The chain employs TRBV4-2 and TRBJ2-1; 10 bases line up with TRBD2. The CDR3 covers 17 residues. The V gene's germline CDR1 is LGHNA and CDR2 YNFKEQ. The trim removed 0 bases at V and 7 bases at J, leaving 9 bases unmatched.

The J gene is TRBJ1-3, the V gene TRBV5-1; tentative D call: TRBD1 (6 bases). This CDR3 is built from 16 residues. The V end was cut by 0 bases, the J end by 2 bases, with 12 bases between. CDR1 is SGHRS, CDR2 YFSETQ, per germline. DNA for the CDR3: TGCGCCAGCAGCTTGGAAGAGGGGGGAGCTGGAAACACCATATATTTT. Its protein product is CASSLEEGGAGNTIYF. The full variable domain, with the rest looked up from reference TRBV5-1 and TRBJ1-3, is KAGVTQTPRYLIKTRGQQVTLSCSPISGHRSVSWYQQTPGQGLQFLFEYFSETQRNKGNFPGRFSGRQFSNSRSEMNVSTLELGDSALYLCASSLEEGGAGNTIYFGEGSWLTVV.

The J gene is TRBJ2-7, the V gene TRBV5-1, with 8 bases fitting TRBD1. The V segment lost 4 bases and the J segment 2 bases; nucleotides outside the gene matches: 8. The CDR3 length is 15 residues. Germline loops: CDR1 SGHRS, CDR2 YFSETQ. This CDR3 is CASSPDRGLTYEQYF. In DNA, the CDR3 is TGCGCCAGCAGCCCCGACAGGGGCCTTACCTACGAGCAGTACTTC.

This rearrangement joins TRBV27 to TRBJ2-7; the match to TRBD2 covers 7 bases. This CDR3 has 14 residues. V was clipped by 3 bases and J by 4 bases; unmatched bases: 6. The germline V gene has CDR1 MNHEY and CDR2 SMNVEV (reference sequence). The CDR3, as DNA: TGTGCCAGCAGTTTCTCTACGGGGGGTTACGAGCAGTACTTC. It encodes CASSFSTGGYEQYF.